The 24 T cell receptor beta chains given below trace back to one sample, sequenced in a study of PD-L1 blockade in urothelial cancer. Only in-frame clones appear in the TCRdb table, and some are missing; sequencing was by immunoSEQ multiplex PCR. The repertoire includes some 87,000 clones, roughly 84% of them detected once, and 2% to 2.5% sits in the top ten. Time point given: pretreatment peripheral blood. The source was PBMCs, collected around atezolizumab (anti-PD-L1) treatment. These receptors were collected from a man between 60 and 75 years old with urothelial cancer.

The chain carries TRBV5-6 and TRBJ2-2; possible D gene TRBD1, 5 bases. With 2 bases removed from V and 1 base from J, the gap between germline ends came to 9 bases. Germline V lookup: CDR1 SGHDT, CDR2 YYEEEE. This CDR3 has 15 residues. The CDR3 DNA follows: TGTGCCAGCAGCTTCGCAGGGCGGAACACCGGGGAGCTGTTTTTT. Amino acid sequence: CASSFAGRNTGELFF. Supplemented by reference TRBV5-6 and TRBJ2-2, the full variable domain reads DAGVTQSPTHLIKTRGQQVTLRCSPKSGHDTVSWYQQALGQGPQFIFQYYEEEERQRGNFPDRFSGHQFPNYSSELNVNALLLGDSALYLCASSFAGRNTGELFFGEGSRLTVL.

The chain couples TRBV7-3 to TRBJ2-2; D is possibly TRBD2 (7 bases). The length of the CDR3 is 16 residues. Trimming took 5 bases from V and 0 from J, leaving 13 bases between them. Germline values: CDR1 SGHTA, CDR2 FQGTGA. Written as DNA, the CDR3 is TGTGCCAGCAGCCTAGAGGGGGGGGCGAACACCGGGGAGCTGTTTTTT. Its protein is CASSLEGGANTGELFF.

The genes are TRBV19 and TRBJ2-6; a weak D match, TRBD1 (5 bases). CDR3 size: 15 residues. Germline V gene data show CDR1 as LNHDA and CDR2 as SQIVND (reference sequence). V was shortened by 3 bases and J by 0 bases, with 6 bases between the two germline ends. CDR3 sequence reads: CASSIRVSGANVLTF. In nucleotides, the CDR3 is TGTGCCAGTAGTATCAGGGTCTCTGGGGCCAACGTCCTGACTTTC.

The rearrangement uses TRBV9 and TRBJ2-5, with TRBD2 matching over 8 bases. Germline lookup yields CDR1 SGDLS and CDR2 YYNGEE. Trimming at V came to 0 bases and at J to 2 bases, leaving 3 bases not matched to a gene. The CDR3 covers 15 residues. As DNA, the CDR3 is TGTGCCAGCAGCGTAGGAGCTAGCGGGCAAGAGACCCAGTACTTC. It codes for CASSVGASGQETQYF.

The chain couples TRBV5-1 to TRBJ2-3; 7 nucleotides agree with TRBD2. Germline V gene data show CDR1 as SGHRS and CDR2 as YFSETQ. The CDR3 is 13 residues long. Losses at the gene ends were 7 bases for V and 2 bases for J; bases not matched to a gene: 4. CDR3 amino acids: CASAGDSTDTQYF. CDR3 DNA sequence: TGCGCCAGCGCGGGGGATTCCACAGATACGCAGTATTTT.

This chain joins TRBV19 and TRBJ1-1; no firm D call. The CDR3 sequence is 13 residues long. Germline values: CDR1 LNHDA, CDR2 SQIVND (reference sequence). Trimming took 5 bases from V and 0 from J, leaving 7 bases between them. The CDR3 region is CASSQTMNTEAFF. In DNA, the CDR3 is TGTGCCAGTAGTCAAACAATGAACACTGAAGCTTTCTTT.

The chain links TRBV2 to TRBJ1-2; 9 positions match TRBD1. Trimming took 2 bases from V and 4 from J; bases not matched to a gene: 5. Per the germline V gene, CDR1 is SNHLY and CDR2 is FYNNEI. The CDR3 spans 15 residues. The CDR3 bases are TGTGCCAGCAGTGAATGGGGACAGGGCGGCTATGGCTACACCTTC. This sequence encodes CASSEWGQGGYGYTF.

This clone was recorded a few times. V is TRBV6-1 and J is TRBJ2-3; 8 bases match TRBD2. The CDR3 consists of 14 residues. The germline gives CDR1 MNHNS, CDR2 SASEGT. Trimming removed 4 bases from V and 4 bases from J; junction bases left unmatched: 4. The CDR3 DNA is TGTGCCAGCAGTGGTAGCGGGGCCGCAGATACGCAGTATTTT. It yields the protein CASSGSGAADTQYF.

This clone has a handful of counts. V and J are TRBV29-1 and TRBJ2-1, with D possibly being TRBD1 (6 bases). CDR3 length: 15 amino acids. With 1 base removed from V and 7 bases from J, the gap between germline ends came to 17 bases. Germline V lookup: CDR1 SQVTM, CDR2 ANQGSEA. The CDR3 loop reads CSVEGTVLSQNEQFF. As DNA, the CDR3 is TGCAGCGTTGAAGGGACAGTCCTTTCCCAGAATGAGCAGTTCTTC.

The chain carries TRBV5-3 and TRBJ2-7; weak D call: TRBD2 (7 bases). TRBV5-3 qualifies as an ORF whose function is uncertain. Trimming stripped 7 bases from V and 5 bases from J, with 19 bases between. This CDR3 contains 14 residues. CDR3 region: CARSPGGGGNEQYF. CDR3 in DNA: TGTGCCAGATCCCCCGGGGGAGGGGGAAACGAGCAGTACTTC.

The chain has TRBV7-2 and TRBJ1-3; 9 nucleotides line up with TRBD1. CDR3 length: 15 amino acids. The V gene end was trimmed by 1 base and the J gene end by 3 bases; junction bases not matched to a gene: 1. Germline CDR1 reads SGHTA; CDR2 reads FQGNSA. This chain's CDR3 is CASSLDRGRGNTIYF. The DNA for the CDR3 is TGTGCCAGCAGCTTAGACAGGGGGCGTGGAAACACCATATATTTT.

This clone was found a few times. The V gene is TRBV7-9, the J gene TRBJ2-4; TRBD2 is a possible D gene (6 bases). This CDR3 contains 12 residues. V was clipped by 5 bases and J by 6 bases, with 8 bases between them. CDR1 and CDR2 from the germline V gene are SEHNR and FQNEAQ (reference sequence). CDR3 region: CASSPTRNIQYF. The CDR3 nucleotides read TGTGCCAGCAGCCCGACTAGAAACATTCAGTACTTC. Combining the CDR3 with reference TRBV7-9 and TRBJ2-4 gives the whole variable domain DTGVSQNPRHKITKRGQNVTFRCDPISEHNRLYWYRQTLGQGPEFLTYFQNEAQLEKSRLLSDRFSAERPKGSFSTLEIQRTEQGDSAMYLCASSPTRNIQYFGAGTRLSVL.

The chain joins TRBV5-1 to TRBJ1-3; 7 nucleotides line up with TRBD1. Germline CDR1 is SGHRS and CDR2 is YFSETQ. The CDR3 loop spans 15 amino acids. Unmatched junction bases numbered 2, after V lost 2 bases and J lost 0 bases. CDR3 region: CASSLRTGSGNTIYF. The CDR3 DNA reads TGCGCCAGCAGCTTAAGGACAGGCTCTGGAAACACCATATATTTT. Looking up the rest from reference TRBV5-1 and TRBJ1-3 gives the full variable domain: KAGVTQTPRYLIKTRGQQVTLSCSPISGHRSVSWYQQTPGQGLQFLFEYFSETQRNKGNFPGRFSGRQFSNSRSEMNVSTLELGDSALYLCASSLRTGSGNTIYFGEGSWLTVV.

CDR3 amino acids: CASSALAGESETQYF. The CDR3 nucleotides are TGCGCCAGCAGCGCCCTAGCGGGGGAGAGCGAGACCCAGTACTTC. The rearrangement links TRBV5-1 to TRBJ2-5; 10 nucleotides align to TRBD2. This CDR3 region has 15 residues. Germline V gene lookup returns CDR1 SGHRS and CDR2 YFSETQ. With 4 bases clipped from V and 5 bases from J, the junction kept 8 bases outside the gene matches.

The chain carries TRBV6-5 and TRBJ1-1, with D perhaps matching TRBD1 (6 bases). V was pared by 2 bases and J by 8 bases, with 9 bases between. Germline CDR1 MNHEY, CDR2 SVGAGI. The CDR3 runs to 12 residues. The CDR3 DNA follows: TGTGCCAGCAGTTACCTGACAGGCGAAGCTTTCTTT. Translation gives CASSYLTGEAFF.

Only a few counts were recorded for this clone. V is TRBV30 and J is TRBJ1-5; weak D call: TRBD1 (5 bases). The length of the CDR3 is 14 residues. Trimming pared 1 base from V and 4 bases from J, leaving 11 bases between. From germline, CDR1 is GTSNPN and CDR2 SVGIG (reference sequence). The DNA of the CDR3 is TGTGCCTGGAGTGGTGACAGACCTAATCAGCCCCAGCATTTT. Its translation: CAWSGDRPNQPQHF.

The chain recombines TRBV5-1 with TRBJ1-2; no reliable D call. The CDR3 runs to 15 residues. CDR1 is SGHRS, CDR2 YFSETQ, per germline. Trimming shortened V by 6 bases and J by 10 bases, and 25 bases separated the two germline ends. The CDR3 loop is CASTSHAGSSRVYTF. Written as DNA, the CDR3 is TGCGCCAGCACCAGTCACGCCGGGTCCTCCCGTGTCTACACCTTC.

The chain is built from TRBV18 and TRBJ2-3; possible D gene TRBD1, 5 bases. CDR3 size: 15 residues. Germline CDR1 and CDR2: KGHSH and LQKENI. Trimming left V 3 bases short and J 2 bases short, with 12 bases between. CDR3 in DNA: TGTGCCAGCTCACCTTCGAGACAGAACACAGATACGCAGTATTTT. This gives the protein CASSPSRQNTDTQYF.

This chain connects TRBV27 to TRBJ2-7, with D unresolved. The V gene's germline CDR1 is MNHEY and CDR2 SMNVEV (reference sequence). This CDR3 is built from 14 residues. The germline V and J ends were trimmed by 2 bases and 2 bases, with 10 bases remaining between them. CDR3 sequence reads: CASSLNGHPYEQYF. For the CDR3, the DNA is TGTGCCAGCAGTTTAAATGGGCACCCCTACGAGCAGTACTTC.

The genes are TRBV28 and TRBJ2-5, with TRBD2 as a possible D gene (6 bases). This CDR3 has 16 amino acids. Trimming removed 5 bases from V and 5 bases from J, with 21 bases in between. Germline CDR1 reads MDHEN; CDR2 reads SYDVKM. As DNA, the CDR3 is TGTGCCAGCAGTCTCCTAGTATCGGGGAGGAAGGAGACCCAGTACTTC. Its protein product is CASSLLVSGRKETQYF.

This clone appeared once. V usage is TRBV4-1 and J usage is TRBJ1-5, with D perhaps TRBD1 (5 bases). V shed 4 bases and J shed 6 bases, with 16 bases lying between them. The CDR3 spans 15 residues. From germline, CDR1 is MGHRA and CDR2 YSYEKL. In DNA, the CDR3 is TGCGCCAGCAGCCTTCGTCAGGGAAGTTTTCAGCCCCAGCATTTT. It is translated as CASSLRQGSFQPQHF.

The chain joins TRBV5-4 to TRBJ1-4; D gene uncertain. Per germline, CDR1 SGHNT and CDR2 YYREEE (reference sequence). The CDR3 loop spans 15 amino acids. Trimming stripped 3 bases from V and 3 bases from J, with 12 bases between. This CDR3 is CASSSMDGANEKLFF. The CDR3 coding sequence is TGTGCCAGCAGCTCCATGGACGGGGCTAATGAAAAACTGTTTTTT.

The chain joins TRBV7-3 to TRBJ2-3, with D unclear. CDR1 is SGHTA and CDR2 is FQGTGA in the germline V gene. Trimming stripped 4 bases from V and 5 bases from J, with 7 bases between. The CDR3 has 12 residues. The DNA for the CDR3 is TGTGCCAGCAGCTCTTCGGGAGATACGCAGTATTTT. Translated, it gives CASSSSGDTQYF.

This rearrangement joins TRBV4-1 to TRBJ2-1; TRBD2 agrees at 12 bases. This CDR3 comprises 17 residues. Germline V lookup: CDR1 MGHRA, CDR2 YSYEKL. J was trimmed by 9 bases and V by 0 bases; bases with no gene match: 9. DNA of the CDR3: TGCGCCAGCAGCCAAGATGCGGGCACTAGCGGGAGGCTTGAGCAGTTCTTC. It yields the protein CASSQDAGTSGRLEQFF.